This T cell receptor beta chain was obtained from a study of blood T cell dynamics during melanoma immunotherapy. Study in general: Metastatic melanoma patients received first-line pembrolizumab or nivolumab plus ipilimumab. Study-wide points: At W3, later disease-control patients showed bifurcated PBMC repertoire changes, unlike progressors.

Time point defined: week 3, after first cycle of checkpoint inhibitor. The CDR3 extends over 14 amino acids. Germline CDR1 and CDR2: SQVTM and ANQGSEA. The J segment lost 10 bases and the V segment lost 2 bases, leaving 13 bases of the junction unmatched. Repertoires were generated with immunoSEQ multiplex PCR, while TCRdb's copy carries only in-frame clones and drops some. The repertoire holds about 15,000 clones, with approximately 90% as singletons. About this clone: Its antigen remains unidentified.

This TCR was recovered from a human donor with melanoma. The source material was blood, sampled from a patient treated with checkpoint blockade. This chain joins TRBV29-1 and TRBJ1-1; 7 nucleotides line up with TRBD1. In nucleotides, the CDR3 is TGCAGCGTTGAACCAACAGGAGGGGGCAGGGGAGCTTTCTTT. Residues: CSVEPTGGGRGAFF. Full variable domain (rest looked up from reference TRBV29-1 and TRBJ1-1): SAVISQKPSRDICQRGTSLTIQCQVDSQVTMMFWYRQQPGQSLTLIATANQGSEATYESGFVIDKFPISRPNLTFSTLTVSNMSPEDSSIYLCSVEPTGGGRGAFFGQGTRLTVV.